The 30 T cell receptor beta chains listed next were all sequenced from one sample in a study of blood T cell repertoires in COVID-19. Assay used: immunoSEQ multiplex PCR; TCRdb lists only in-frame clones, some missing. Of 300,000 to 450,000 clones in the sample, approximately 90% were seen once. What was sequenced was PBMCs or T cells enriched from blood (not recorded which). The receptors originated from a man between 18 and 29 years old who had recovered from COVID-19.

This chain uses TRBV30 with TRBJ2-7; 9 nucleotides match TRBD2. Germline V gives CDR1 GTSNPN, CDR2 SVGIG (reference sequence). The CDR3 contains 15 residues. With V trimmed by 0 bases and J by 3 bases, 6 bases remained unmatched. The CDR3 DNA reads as TGTGCCTGGAGTGTCCCGAGCGGGGGGCACTACGAGCAGTACTTC. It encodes CAWSVPSGGHYEQYF. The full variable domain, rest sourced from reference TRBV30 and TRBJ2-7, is SQTIHQWPATLVQPVGSPLSLECTVEGTSNPNLYWYRQAAGRGLQLLFYSVGIGQISSEVPQNLSASRPQDRQFILSSKKLLLSDSGFYLCAWSVPSGGHYEQYFGPGTRLTVT.

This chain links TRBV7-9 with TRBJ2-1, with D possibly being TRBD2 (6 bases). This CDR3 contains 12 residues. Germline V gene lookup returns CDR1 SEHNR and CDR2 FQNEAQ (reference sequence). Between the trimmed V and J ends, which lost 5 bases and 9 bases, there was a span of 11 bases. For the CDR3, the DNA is TGTGCCAGCAGCCAGGCCGGGGGTGAGCAGTTCTTC. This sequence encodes CASSQAGGEQFF.

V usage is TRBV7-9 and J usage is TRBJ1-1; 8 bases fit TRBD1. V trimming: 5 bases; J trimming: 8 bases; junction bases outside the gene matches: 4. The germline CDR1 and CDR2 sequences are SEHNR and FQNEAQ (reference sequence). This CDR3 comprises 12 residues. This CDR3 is CASSRQGNEAFF. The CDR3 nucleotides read TGTGCCAGCAGCCGACAGGGGAACGAAGCTTTCTTT.

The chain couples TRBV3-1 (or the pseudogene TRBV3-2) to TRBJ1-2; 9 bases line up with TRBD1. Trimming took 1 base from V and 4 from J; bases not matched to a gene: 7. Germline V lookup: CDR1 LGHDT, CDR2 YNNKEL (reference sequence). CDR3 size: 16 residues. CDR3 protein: CASSQGGTGRGYGYTF. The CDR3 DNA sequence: TGTGCCAGCAGCCAAGGGGGGACAGGGAGAGGCTATGGCTACACCTTC.

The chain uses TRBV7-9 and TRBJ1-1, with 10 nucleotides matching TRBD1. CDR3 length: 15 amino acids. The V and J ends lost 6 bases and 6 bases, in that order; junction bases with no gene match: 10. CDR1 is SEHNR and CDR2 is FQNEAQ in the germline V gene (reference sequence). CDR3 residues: CASRSPTGGYSEAFF. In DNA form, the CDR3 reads TGTGCCAGCAGATCTCCGACAGGGGGCTACTCTGAAGCTTTCTTT.

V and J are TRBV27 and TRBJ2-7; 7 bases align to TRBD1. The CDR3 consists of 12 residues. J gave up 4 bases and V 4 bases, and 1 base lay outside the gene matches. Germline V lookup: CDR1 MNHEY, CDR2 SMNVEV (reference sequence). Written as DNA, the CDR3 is TGTGCCAGCAGTTCACAGGGGTACGAGCAGTACTTC. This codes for CASSSQGYEQYF.

The CDR3 DNA reads TGTGCCAGCAGCTCGGGTGGGGGGGCCAATGAGCAGTTCTTC. This gives the protein CASSSGGGANEQFF. The V gene is TRBV7-2, the J gene TRBJ2-1, with a weak D call TRBD2 (7 bases). This CDR3 contains 14 residues. Germline V gene lookup returns CDR1 SGHTA and CDR2 FQGNSA. V was shortened by 4 bases and J by 6 bases, with 13 bases between the two germline ends. Looking up the rest from reference TRBV7-2 and TRBJ2-1 gives the full variable domain: GAGVSQSPSNKVTEKGKDVELRCDPISGHTALYWYRQSLGQGLEFLIYFQGNSAPDKSGLPSDRFSAERTGGSVSTLTIQRTQQEDSAVYLCASSSGGGANEQFFGPGTRLTVL.

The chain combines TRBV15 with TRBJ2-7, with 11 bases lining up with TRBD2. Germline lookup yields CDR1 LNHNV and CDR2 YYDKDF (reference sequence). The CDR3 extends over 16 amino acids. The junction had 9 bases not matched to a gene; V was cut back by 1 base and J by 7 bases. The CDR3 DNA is TGTGCCACCAGCAGAGTCGCTCTAGCGGGAGGTTTTGAGCAGTACTTC. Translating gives CATSRVALAGGFEQYF.

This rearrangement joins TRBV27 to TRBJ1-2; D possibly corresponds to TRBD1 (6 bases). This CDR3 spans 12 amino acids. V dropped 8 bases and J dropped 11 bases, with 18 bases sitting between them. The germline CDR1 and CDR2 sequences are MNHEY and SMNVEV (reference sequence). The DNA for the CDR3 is TGTGCCAGCTCTTTATCAGGGGTCGGTTACACCTTC. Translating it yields CASSLSGVGYTF.

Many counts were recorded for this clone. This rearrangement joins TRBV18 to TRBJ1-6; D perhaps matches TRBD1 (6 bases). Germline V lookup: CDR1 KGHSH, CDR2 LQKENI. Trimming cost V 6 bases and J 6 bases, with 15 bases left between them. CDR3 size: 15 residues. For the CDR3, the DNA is TGTGCCAGCTCCTCGAGGACCAGGGGTAATTCACCCCTCCACTTT. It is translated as CASSSRTRGNSPLHF.

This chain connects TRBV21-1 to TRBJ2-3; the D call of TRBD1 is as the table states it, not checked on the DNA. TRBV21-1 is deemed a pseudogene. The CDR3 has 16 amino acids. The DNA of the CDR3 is TGTGCCAGCAGCAAAGTGGCGACAGGGGGTCGTGATACGCAGTATTTT. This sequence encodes CASSKVATGGRDTQYF.

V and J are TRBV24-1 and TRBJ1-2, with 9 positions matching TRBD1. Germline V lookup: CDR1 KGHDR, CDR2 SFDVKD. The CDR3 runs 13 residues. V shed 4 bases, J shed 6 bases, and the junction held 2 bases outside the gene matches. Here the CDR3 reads CATSDGTGNGYTF. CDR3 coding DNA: TGTGCCACCAGTGACGGGACAGGGAATGGCTACACCTTC.

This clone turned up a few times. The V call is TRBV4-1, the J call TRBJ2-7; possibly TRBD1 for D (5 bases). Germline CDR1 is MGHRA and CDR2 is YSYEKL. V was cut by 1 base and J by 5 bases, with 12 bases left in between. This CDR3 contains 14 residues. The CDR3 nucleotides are TGCGCCAGCAGCCAAGGAAGCAGGGTTCACGAGCAGTACTTC. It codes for CASSQGSRVHEQYF.

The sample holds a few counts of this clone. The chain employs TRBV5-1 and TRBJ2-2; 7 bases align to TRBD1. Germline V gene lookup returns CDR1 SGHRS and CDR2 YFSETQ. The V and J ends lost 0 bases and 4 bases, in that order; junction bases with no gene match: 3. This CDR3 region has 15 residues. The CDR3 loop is CASSLAGQSTGELFF. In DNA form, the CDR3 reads TGCGCCAGCAGCTTGGCGGGACAGAGCACCGGGGAGCTGTTTTTT. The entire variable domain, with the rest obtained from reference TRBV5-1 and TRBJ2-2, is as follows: KAGVTQTPRYLIKTRGQQVTLSCSPISGHRSVSWYQQTPGQGLQFLFEYFSETQRNKGNFPGRFSGRQFSNSRSEMNVSTLELGDSALYLCASSLAGQSTGELFFGEGSRLTVL.

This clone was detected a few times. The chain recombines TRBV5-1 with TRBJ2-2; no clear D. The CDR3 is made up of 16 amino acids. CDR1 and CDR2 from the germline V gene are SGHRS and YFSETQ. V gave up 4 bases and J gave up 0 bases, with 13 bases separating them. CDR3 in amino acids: CASSPSSAANTGELFF. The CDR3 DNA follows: TGCGCCAGCAGCCCGAGTTCTGCGGCGAACACCGGGGAGCTGTTTTTT.

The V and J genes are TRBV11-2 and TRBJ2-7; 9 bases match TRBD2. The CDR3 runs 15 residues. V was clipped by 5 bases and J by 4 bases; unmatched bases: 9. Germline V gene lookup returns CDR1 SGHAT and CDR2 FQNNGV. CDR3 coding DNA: TGTGCCAGCAGCCCTAGGGCGGGAGGGGAGTACGAGCAGTACTTC. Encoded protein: CASSPRAGGEYEQYF.

CDR3 residues: CASNGPWTPGDGYTF. The CDR3 DNA follows: TGTGCCAGTAATGGCCCCTGGACTCCGGGAGATGGCTACACCTTC. This chain joins TRBV19 and TRBJ1-2; no reliable D call. The CDR3 sequence is 15 residues long. Germline lookup yields CDR1 LNHDA and CDR2 SQIVND (reference sequence). Trimming removed 7 bases at V and 6 bases at J, with 21 bases between.

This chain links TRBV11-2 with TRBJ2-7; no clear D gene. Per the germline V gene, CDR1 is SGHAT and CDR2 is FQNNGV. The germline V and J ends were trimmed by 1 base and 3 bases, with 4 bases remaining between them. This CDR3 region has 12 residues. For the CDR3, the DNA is TGTGCCAGCAGCTTAGCAGTCTACGAGCAGTACTTC. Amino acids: CASSLAVYEQYF.

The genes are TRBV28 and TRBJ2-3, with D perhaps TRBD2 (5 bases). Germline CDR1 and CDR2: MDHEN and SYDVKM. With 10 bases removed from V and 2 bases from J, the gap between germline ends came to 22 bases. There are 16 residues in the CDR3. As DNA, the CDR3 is TGTGCCATCGTTATAGCGAGCCGAGTCTTCACAGATACGCAGTATTTT. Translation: CAIVIASRVFTDTQYF. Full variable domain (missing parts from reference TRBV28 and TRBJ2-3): DVKVTQSSRYLVKRTGEKVFLECVQDMDHENMFWYRQDPGLGLRLIYFSYDVKMKEKGDIPEGYSVSREKKERFSLILESASTNQTSMYLCAIVIASRVFTDTQYFGPGTRLTVL.

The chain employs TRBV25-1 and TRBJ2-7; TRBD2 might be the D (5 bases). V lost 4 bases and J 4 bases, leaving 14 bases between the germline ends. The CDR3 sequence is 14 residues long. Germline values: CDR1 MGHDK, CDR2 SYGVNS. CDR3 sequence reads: CASSAGGSEYEQYF. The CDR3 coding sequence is TGTGCCAGCAGTGCAGGAGGAAGCGAGTACGAGCAGTACTTC.

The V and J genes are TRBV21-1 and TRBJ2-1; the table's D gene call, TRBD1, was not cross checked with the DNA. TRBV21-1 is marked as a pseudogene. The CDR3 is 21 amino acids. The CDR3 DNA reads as TGTGCCAGCAGTCAACACAGGGGGCACGGCCGCCGACTCAGCTCCTACAATGAGCAGTTCTTC. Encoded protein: CASSQHRGHGRRLSSYNEQFF.

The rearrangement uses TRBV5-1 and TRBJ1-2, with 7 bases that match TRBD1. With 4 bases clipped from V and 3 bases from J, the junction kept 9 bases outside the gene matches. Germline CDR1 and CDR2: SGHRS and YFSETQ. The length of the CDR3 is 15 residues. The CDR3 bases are TGCGCCAGCAGCCCGTCGACAGGGCCCTACTATGGCTACACCTTC. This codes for CASSPSTGPYYGYTF.

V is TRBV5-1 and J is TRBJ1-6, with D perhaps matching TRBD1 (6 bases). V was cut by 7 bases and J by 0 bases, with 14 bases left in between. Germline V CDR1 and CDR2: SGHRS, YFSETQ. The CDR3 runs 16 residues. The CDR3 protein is CASSTTGSSYNSPLHF. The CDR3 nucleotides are TGCGCCAGCTCTACAACAGGGAGCTCCTATAATTCACCCCTCCACTTT.

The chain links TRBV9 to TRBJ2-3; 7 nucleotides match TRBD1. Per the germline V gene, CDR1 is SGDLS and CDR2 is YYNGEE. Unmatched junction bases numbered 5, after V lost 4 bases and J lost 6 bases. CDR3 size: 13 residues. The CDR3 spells CASSPRGRDTQYF. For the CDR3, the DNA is TGTGCCAGCAGCCCTAGGGGGCGGGATACGCAGTATTTT.

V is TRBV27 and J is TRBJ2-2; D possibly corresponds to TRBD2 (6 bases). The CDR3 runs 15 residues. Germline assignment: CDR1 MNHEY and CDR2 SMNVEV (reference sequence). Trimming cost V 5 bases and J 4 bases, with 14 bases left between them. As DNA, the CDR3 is TGTGCCAGCAGTCTTTCTCGGGAGCGCACCGGGGAGCTGTTTTTT. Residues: CASSLSRERTGELFF.

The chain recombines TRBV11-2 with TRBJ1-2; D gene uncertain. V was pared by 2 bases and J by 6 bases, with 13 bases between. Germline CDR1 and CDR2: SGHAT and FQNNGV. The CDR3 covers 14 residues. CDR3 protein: CASSLLPRSDGYTF. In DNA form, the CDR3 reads TGTGCCAGCAGCTTACTACCCCGGTCGGATGGCTACACCTTC. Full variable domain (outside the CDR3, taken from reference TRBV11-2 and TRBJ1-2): EAGVAQSPRYKIIEKRQSVAFWCNPISGHATLYWYQQILGQGPKLLIQFQNNGVVDDSQLPKDRFSAERLKGVDSTLKIQPAKLEDSAVYLCASSLLPRSDGYTFGSGTRLTVV.

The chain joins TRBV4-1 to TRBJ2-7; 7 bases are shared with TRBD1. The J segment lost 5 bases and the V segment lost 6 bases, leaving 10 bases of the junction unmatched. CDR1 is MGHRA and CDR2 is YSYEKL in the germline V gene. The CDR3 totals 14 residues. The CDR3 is CASRARTGFDEQYF. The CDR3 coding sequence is TGCGCCAGCAGGGCCCGGACAGGATTCGACGAGCAGTACTTC.

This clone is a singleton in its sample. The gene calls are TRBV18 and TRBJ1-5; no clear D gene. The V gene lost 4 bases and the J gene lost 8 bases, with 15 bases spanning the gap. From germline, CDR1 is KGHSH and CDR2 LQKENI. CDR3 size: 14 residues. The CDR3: CASSLHPPPKPQHF. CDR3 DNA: TGTGCCAGCTCACTACACCCCCCGCCGAAGCCCCAGCATTTT.

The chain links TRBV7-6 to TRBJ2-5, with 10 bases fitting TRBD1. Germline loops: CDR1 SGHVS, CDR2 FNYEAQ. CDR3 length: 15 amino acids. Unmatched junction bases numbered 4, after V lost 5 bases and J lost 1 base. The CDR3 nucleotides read TGTGCCAGCAGCGCATGGACAGGGGGCCAAGAGACCCAGTACTTC. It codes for CASSAWTGGQETQYF.

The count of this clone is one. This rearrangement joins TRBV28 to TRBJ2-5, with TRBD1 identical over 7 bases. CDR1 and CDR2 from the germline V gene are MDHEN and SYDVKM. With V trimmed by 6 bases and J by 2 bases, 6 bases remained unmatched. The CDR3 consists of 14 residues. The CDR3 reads CASSPTGAQETQYF. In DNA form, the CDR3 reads TGTGCCAGCAGCCCAACAGGGGCACAAGAGACCCAGTACTTC. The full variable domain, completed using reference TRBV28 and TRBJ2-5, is DVKVTQSSRYLVKRTGEKVFLECVQDMDHENMFWYRQDPGLGLRLIYFSYDVKMKEKGDIPEGYSVSREKKERFSLILESASTNQTSMYLCASSPTGAQETQYFGPGTRLLVL.